This is a list of T cell receptor beta chains from one sample in a study of T cell responses to AZD1222 COVID-19 vaccine. The method was immunoSEQ multiplex PCR; TCRdb's version includes in-frame clones alone and lacks a portion of them. The table shows around 150,000 clones, with 92% occurring only once. The material sequenced was peripheral blood, taken 28 days after the second AZD1222 dose. These receptors came from an adult who received the AZD1222 COVID-19 vaccine. CDR3s include the opening cysteine and the closing phenylalanine or tryptophan.

v_call	cdr3_aa
TRBV7-2	CASSKGWPGNTIYF
TRBV18	CASSPFSGSTDTQYF
TRBV24-1	CATSARWNTGELFF
TRBV28	CASRTGNSNQPQHF
TRBV7-9	CAAEGSYNSPLHF
TRBV6-2/TRBV6-3	CASSWTATNEKLFF
TRBV7-3	CASSLTGGFNEQFF
TRBV10-3	CAISAPDNPPYEQYF
TRBV2	CASRAGTNQPQHF
TRBV5-8	CASSSDDRNYGYTF
TRBV28	CASSLYIQPQHF
TRBV6-5	CASSRHGAETQYF
TRBV27	CASTATGATREQYF
TRBV5-1	CASSILGTGNEKLFF